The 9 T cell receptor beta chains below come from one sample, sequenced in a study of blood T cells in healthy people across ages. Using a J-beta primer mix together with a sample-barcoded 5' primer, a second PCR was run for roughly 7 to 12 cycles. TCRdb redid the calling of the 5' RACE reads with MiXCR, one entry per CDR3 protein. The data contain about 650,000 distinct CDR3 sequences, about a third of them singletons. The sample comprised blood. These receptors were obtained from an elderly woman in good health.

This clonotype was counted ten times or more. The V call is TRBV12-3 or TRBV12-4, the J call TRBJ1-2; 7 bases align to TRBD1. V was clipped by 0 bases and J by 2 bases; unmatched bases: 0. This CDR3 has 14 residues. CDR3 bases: TGTGCCAGCAGTTTAGCGGGACAGAACTATGGCTACACCTTC. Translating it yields CASSLAGQNYGYTF.

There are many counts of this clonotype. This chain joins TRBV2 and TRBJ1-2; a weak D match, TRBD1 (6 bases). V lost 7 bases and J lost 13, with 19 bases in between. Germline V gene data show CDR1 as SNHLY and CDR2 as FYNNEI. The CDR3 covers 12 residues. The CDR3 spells CASKGGGTLITF. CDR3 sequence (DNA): TGTGCCAGCAAGGGAGGCGGGACACTCATCACCTTC. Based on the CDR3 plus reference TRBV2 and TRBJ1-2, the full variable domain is EPEVTQTPSHQVTQMGQEVILRCVPISNHLYFYWYRQILGQKVEFLVSFYNNEISEKSEIFDDQFSVERPDGSNFTLKIRSTKLEDSAMYFCASKGGGTLITFGSGTRLTVV.

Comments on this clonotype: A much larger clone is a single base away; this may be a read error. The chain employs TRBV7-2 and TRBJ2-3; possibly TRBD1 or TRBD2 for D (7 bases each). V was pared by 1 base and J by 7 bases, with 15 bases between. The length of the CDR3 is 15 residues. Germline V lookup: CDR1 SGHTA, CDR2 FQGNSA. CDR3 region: CASSLGDQGGYTQYF. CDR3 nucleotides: TGTGCCAGCAGCTTAGGCGACCAGGGGGGGTATACGCAGTATTTT.

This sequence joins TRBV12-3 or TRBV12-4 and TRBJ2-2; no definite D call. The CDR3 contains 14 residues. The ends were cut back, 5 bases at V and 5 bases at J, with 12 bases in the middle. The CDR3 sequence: CASSPQWVTGELFF. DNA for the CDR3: TGTGCCAGCAGTCCTCAGTGGGTAACCGGGGAGCTGTTTTTT.

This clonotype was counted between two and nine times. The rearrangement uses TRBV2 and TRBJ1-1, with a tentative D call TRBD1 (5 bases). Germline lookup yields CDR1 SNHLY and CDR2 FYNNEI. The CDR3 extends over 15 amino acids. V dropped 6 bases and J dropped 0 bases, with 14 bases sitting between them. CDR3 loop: CASRPRGTMNTEAFF. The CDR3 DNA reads TGTGCCAGCAGACCCCGGGGGACCATGAACACTGAAGCTTTCTTT.

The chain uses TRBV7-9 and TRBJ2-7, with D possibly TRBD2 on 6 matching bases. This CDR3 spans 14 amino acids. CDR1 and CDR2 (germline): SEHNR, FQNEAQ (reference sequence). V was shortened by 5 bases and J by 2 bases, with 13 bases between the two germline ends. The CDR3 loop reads CASSPRDWTYEQYF. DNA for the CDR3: TGTGCCAGCAGCCCCCGGGACTGGACCTACGAGCAGTACTTC.

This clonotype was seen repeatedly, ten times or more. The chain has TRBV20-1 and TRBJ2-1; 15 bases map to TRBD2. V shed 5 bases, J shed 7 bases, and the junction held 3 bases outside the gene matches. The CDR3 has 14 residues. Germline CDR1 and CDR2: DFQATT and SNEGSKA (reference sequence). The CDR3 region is CSAPGLAGGNEQFF. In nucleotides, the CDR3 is TGCAGTGCTCCCGGACTAGCGGGGGGGAATGAGCAGTTCTTC.

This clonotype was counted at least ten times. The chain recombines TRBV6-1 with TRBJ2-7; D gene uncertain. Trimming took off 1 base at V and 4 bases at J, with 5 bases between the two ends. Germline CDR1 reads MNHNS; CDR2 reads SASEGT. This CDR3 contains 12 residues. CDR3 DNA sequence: TGTGCCAGCAGTGAAGAAATTTACGAGCAGTACTTC. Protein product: CASSEEIYEQYF.

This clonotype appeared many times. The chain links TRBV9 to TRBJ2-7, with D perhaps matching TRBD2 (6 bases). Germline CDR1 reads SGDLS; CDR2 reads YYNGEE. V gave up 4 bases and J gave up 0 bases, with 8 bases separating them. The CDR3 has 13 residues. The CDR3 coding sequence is TGTGCCAGCAGCCGGGGGAGCTCCTACGAGCAGTACTTC. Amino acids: CASSRGSSYEQYF.